This T cell receptor beta chain was captured by sequencing in a study of OX40 agonist ivuxolimab in advanced cancers. Trimming removed 1 base at V and 0 bases at J, with 9 bases between. The CDR3 totals 15 residues. Germline lookup yields CDR1 MDHEN and CDR2 SYDVKM. The method was immunoSEQ multiplex PCR; TCRdb's version includes in-frame clones alone and lacks a portion of them. This sample has around 62,000 clones, with about 89% found just once. The sequenced sample was CD4+ or CD8+ T cells sorted from blood, obtained in a trial of the OX40 agonist ivuxolimab. The chain is built from TRBV28 and TRBJ1-2; D is uncertain. The TCR was taken from an adult with an advanced solid tumor such as melanoma, head and neck, liver or kidney cancer. CDR3 residues: CASSLFLITNYGYTF. In nucleotides, the CDR3 is TGTGCCAGCAGTTTATTCCTTATAACTAACTATGGCTACACCTTC.